This TCR beta chain was observed in a study of T cell responses to AZD1222 COVID-19 vaccine. Study-wide results and caveats: Variant regions that are unmutated are reportedly the target of nearly half of spike-specific TCRs. CD4 TCRs covered the whole spike, strongest at regions 160-218 and 743-854. Two AZD1222 doses significantly raised spike-specific TCR breadth and depth over controls.

The V segment lost 3 bases and the J segment 1 base; nucleotides outside the gene matches: 15. The CDR3 has 19 residues. Germline CDR1 and CDR2: SGDLS and YYNGEE. Sequenced by immunoSEQ multiplex PCR; TCRdb stores in-frame clones only, minus some. This repertoire shows approximately 79,000 clones, 80% to 90% found once; its top ten account for roughly 16%. With respect to this clone: Antigen unknown.

The TCR was taken from an adult in good health. Sequenced here: peripheral blood, sampled on day 0 of AZD1222 vaccination. The chain is built from TRBV9 and TRBJ2-3; 9 positions agree with TRBD1. The CDR3 loop reads CASSDRGTGRIFGTDTQYF. The CDR3 coding sequence is TGTGCCAGCAGCGATCGCGGGACAGGGAGGATATTCGGCACAGATACGCAGTATTTT.